These T cell receptor beta chains were read from a single sample in a study of human T cells and chemical hapten exposure. Each CDR3 protein is one row after TCRdb ran MiXCR on the RACE reads. In the table there are 150,000 to 200,000 distinct CDR3 sequences, under 25% of which are singletons. This sample comprised whole blood, obtained in connection with sensitization to the hapten diphenylcyclopropenone (DPC). All receptors come from a woman aged 40-49 years with alopecia areata. Some clones in this sample may be carry-over from other donors' samples. Each CDR3 is given with its conserved first and last residue. The D gene is left open where the match is weak. Part of the rows lack a size; the others show once, few, many or a class for expanded clones.

v_call	d_call	clone_size	j_call	cdr3_aa	cdr3_nt
TRBV20-1	TRBD1	many	TRBJ2-7	CSARDRSYEQYF	TGCAGCGCCCGGGACAGGAGCTACGAGCAGTACTTC
TRBV28	.	few	TRBJ1-2	CASSLVGGYGYTF	TGTGCCAGCAGTTTAGTAGGGGGCTATGGCTACACCTTC
TRBV4-3	.	few	TRBJ1-6	CASSQDWPTNSPLHF	TGCGCCAGCAGCCAAGATTGGCCGACCAATTCACCCCTCCACTTT
TRBV28	.	few	TRBJ2-1	CASFEGAYNEQFF	TGTGCCAGCTTTGAGGGAGCCTACAATGAGCAGTTCTTC
TRBV29-1	TRBD1	.	TRBJ2-3	CSVEMGQVPDTQYF	TGCAGCGTTGAAATGGGACAGGTCCCAGATACGCAGTATTTT
TRBV28	.	few	TRBJ2-3	CASSSYRAADTQYF	TGTGCCAGCAGTTCGTACCGGGCTGCAGATACGCAGTATTTT
TRBV24-1	.	.	TRBJ2-7	CATSPAGVPYEQYF	TGTGCCACCAGTCCGGCGGGTGTTCCCTACGAGCAGTACTTC
TRBV4-2	TRBD1	.	TRBJ2-4	CASSPIILKRDRGSKNIQYF	TGTGCCAGCAGCCCAATAATCCTCAAGCGGGACAGGGGATCCAAAAACATTCAGTACTTC
TRBV7-9	TRBD2	many	TRBJ2-1	CASSLYAGVTYNEQFF	TGTGCCAGCAGCTTATATGCGGGAGTCACCTACAATGAGCAGTTCTTC
TRBV2	.	many	TRBJ2-5	CASRQETQYF	TGTGCCAGCAGGCAAGAGACCCAGTACTTC
TRBV20-1	.	.	TRBJ2-7	CSAKDSSLYEQYF	TGCAGTGCCAAGGACAGTTCCCTCTACGAGCAGTACTTC
TRBV7-6	.	.	TRBJ2-7	CASSTLQVYEQYF	TGTGCCAGCAGCACACTCCAGGTCTACGAGCAGTACTTC
TRBV10-3	TRBD1	.	TRBJ2-7	CAISDPDRNSYEQYF	TGTGCCATCAGTGACCCGGACAGGAACTCCTACGAGCAGTACTTC
TRBV24-1	.	.	TRBJ2-3	CATGRESTDTQYF	TGTGCCACCGGGAGAGAGTCAACAGATACGCAGTATTTT
TRBV27	.	.	TRBJ1-2	CASRVGDYGYTF	TGTGCCAGCAGAGTTGGGGACTATGGCTACACCTTC
TRBV6-5	.	few	TRBJ1-2	CASSYSMGTNYGYTF	TGTGCCAGCAGTTACTCTATGGGAACTAACTATGGCTACACCTTC
TRBV27	.	many	TRBJ2-2	CASSLRVTGELFF	TGTGCCAGCAGTTTAAGGGTCACCGGGGAGCTGTTTTTT
TRBV29-1	.	few	TRBJ1-1	CSATTTEAFF	TGCAGCGCGACAACAACTGAAGCTTTCTTT
TRBV6-5	.	.	TRBJ2-1	CASSYSQQGTNEQFF	TGTGCCAGCAGTTACTCGCAACAGGGCACCAATGAGCAGTTCTTC
TRBV7-2	TRBD1	many	TRBJ1-3	CASSLARGSSGNTIYF	TGTGCCAGCAGCTTAGCCAGGGGGAGCTCTGGAAACACCATATATTTT
TRBV7-2	TRBD1	many	TRBJ2-2	CASSRDRVNTGELFF	TGTGCCAGCAGCCGCGACAGGGTGAACACCGGGGAGCTGTTTTTT
TRBV20-1	.	.	TRBJ2-7	CSARGQGQEQYF	TGCAGTGCTAGGGGGCAGGGTCAAGAGCAGTACTTC
TRBV20-1	TRBD2	.	TRBJ2-3	CSARWGGTVDTQYF	TGCAGTGCTAGATGGGGAGGGACTGTCGATACGCAGTATTTT
TRBV7-8	TRBD1	.	TRBJ1-2	CASRAGTGGGYTF	TGTGCCAGCAGGGCCGGGACAGGGGGCGGCTACACCTTC
TRBV27	TRBD1	few	TRBJ1-6	CASSSPTGVISPLHF	TGTGCCAGCAGTTCGCCGACAGGGGTTATTTCACCCCTCCACTTT
TRBV20-1	TRBD2	.	TRBJ2-7	CSASGGSSYEQYF	TGCAGTGCTAGCGGGGGGAGCTCCTACGAGCAGTACTTC
TRBV10-3	TRBD1	.	TRBJ2-7	CAIRAGTVNYEQYF	TGTGCCATCAGAGCCGGGACAGTCAACTACGAGCAGTACTTC
TRBV28	TRBD1	few	TRBJ1-3	CASSFQGGAGNTIYF	TGTGCCAGCAGTTTTCAAGGGGGCGCGGGAAACACCATATATTTT
TRBV25-1	.	.	TRBJ2-1	CASSERGSRQFF	TGTGCCAGCAGTGAACGGGGTAGCCGGCAGTTCTTC
TRBV12-3/TRBV12-4	.	few	TRBJ2-5	CASSPREGVEETQYF	TGTGCCAGCAGTCCCAGGGAGGGGGTGGAGGAGACCCAGTACTTC
TRBV6-2/TRBV6-3	TRBD1	few	TRBJ2-5	CASRTGPPGTQYF	TGTGCCAGCAGGACAGGGCCCCCCGGGACCCAGTACTTC